Below are 24 T cell receptor beta chains sequenced from a single sample in a study of blood T cell repertoires in COVID-19. Data came from immunoSEQ multiplex PCR; TCRdb stores just in-frame clones and leaves some out. The sample consists of around 360,000 clones, 87% of them appearing once. Sequencing was carried out using peripheral blood. The receptors were gathered from a woman aged 25 to 39 with COVID-19, enrolled during active disease.

As for this clone: Other DNA sequences of this sample code for an identical CDR3. The genes are TRBV7-9 and TRBJ2-3; 11 bases match TRBD2. The germline CDR1 and CDR2 sequences are SEHNR and FQNEAQ (reference sequence). This CDR3 has 15 amino acids. V gave up 1 base and J gave up 3 bases; unmatched junction bases: 0. Here the CDR3 reads CASSLGTSGTDTQYF. CDR3 nucleotide sequence: TGTGCCAGCAGCTTAGGGACTAGCGGGACAGATACGCAGTATTTT.

This rearrangement joins TRBV27 to TRBJ2-7, with 12 bases lining up with TRBD2. V was pared by 10 bases and J by 2 bases, with 3 bases of the junction left unmatched. Germline-derived CDR1 and CDR2 are MNHEY and SMNVEV (reference sequence). This CDR3 has 13 amino acids. The CDR3 DNA follows: TGTGCCACAGGACTAGCGGGAACCTACGAGCAGTACTTC. Amino acids: CATGLAGTYEQYF.

V gene TRBV5-4 combines with J gene TRBJ1-2, with 7 positions matching TRBD1. The trim removed 0 bases at V and 7 bases at J, leaving 9 bases unmatched. Germline assignment: CDR1 SGHNT and CDR2 YYREEE (reference sequence). This CDR3 is 15 amino acids long. In DNA, the CDR3 is TGTGCCAGCAGCTTGGAGCGCGGCAGGGGGATTGGCTACACCTTC. This gives the protein CASSLERGRGIGYTF. The whole variable domain, remainder taken from reference TRBV5-4 and TRBJ1-2, is ETGVTQSPTHLIKTRGQQVTLRCSSQSGHNTVSWYQQALGQGPQFIFQYYREEENGRGNFPPRFSGLQFPNYSSELNVNALELDDSALYLCASSLERGRGIGYTFGSGTRLTVV.

The rearrangement links TRBV7-3 to TRBJ2-6; TRBD2 matches 11 bases. The CDR3 totals 19 residues. Per the germline V gene, CDR1 is SGHTA and CDR2 is FQGTGA. V lost 5 bases and J lost 3; bases outside the gene matches: 12. In nucleotides, the CDR3 is TGTGCCAGCAGCAAGATAGCGGGAGGGCCTGGGAGTGGGGCCAACGTCCTGACTTTC. Its translation is CASSKIAGGPGSGANVLTF.

The rearrangement links TRBV25-1 to TRBJ1-5; D is undetermined. Germline V CDR1 and CDR2: MGHDK, SYGVNS. With 2 bases removed from V and 4 bases from J, the gap between germline ends came to 6 bases. There are 13 residues in the CDR3. Here the CDR3 reads CASSEGLNQPQHF. CDR3 nucleotide sequence: TGTGCCAGCAGTGAAGGCCTGAATCAGCCCCAGCATTTT.

The chain employs TRBV7-8 and TRBJ2-7; TRBD2 aligns across 8 bases. The V segment lost 7 bases and the J segment 6 bases; nucleotides outside the gene matches: 11. The CDR3 totals 14 residues. CDR1 is SGHVS and CDR2 is FQNEAQ in the germline V gene. In DNA, the CDR3 is TGTGCCAGCACCCTAGGTGGACTAGCCGGCGAGCAGTACTTC. Translated: CASTLGGLAGEQYF.

The chain is built from TRBV4-2 and TRBJ1-1, with a weak D call TRBD1 (5 bases). CDR3 size: 16 residues. V was clipped by 0 bases and J by 1 base, with 12 bases between them. Germline V gene sequence: CDR1 LGHNA, CDR2 YNFKEQ. CDR3 region: CASSQDLGDWNTEAFF. The CDR3 nucleotides are TGTGCCAGCAGCCAAGATCTCGGGGACTGGAACACTGAAGCTTTCTTT.

In this sample, this clone turned up a few times. The CDR3 nucleotides read TGTGCCAGTAGGGGGGACAGCCTCCCTGGAAACACCATATATTTT. This codes for CASRGDSLPGNTIYF. This rearrangement joins TRBV19 to TRBJ1-3; TRBD1 aligns across 7 bases. Trimming took 6 bases from V and 2 from J; bases not matched to a gene: 7. Germline CDR1 is LNHDA and CDR2 is SQIVND (reference sequence). This CDR3 has 15 residues.

This rearrangement joins TRBV7-2 to TRBJ1-2; D gene ambiguous. The germline V gene encodes CDR1 SGHTA and CDR2 FQGNSA. V lost 1 base and J 5 bases, leaving 8 bases between the germline ends. There are 13 residues in the CDR3. The CDR3 sequence is CASSLGGGYGYTF. In DNA, the CDR3 is TGTGCCAGCAGCTTAGGGGGAGGGTATGGCTACACCTTC.

This sequence joins TRBV29-1 and TRBJ2-5; D may be TRBD1 (6 bases). The CDR3 covers 16 residues. Germline V gene sequence: CDR1 SQVTM, CDR2 ANQGSEA. The ends were cut back, 5 bases at V and 0 bases at J, with 19 bases in the middle. The CDR3 region has the DNA TGCAGCGTTAAGTTAGGGGGTAGCGTCTACCAAGAGACCCAGTACTTC. Translation: CSVKLGGSVYQETQYF.

The V gene is TRBV19, the J gene TRBJ2-7, with 8 bases that match TRBD1. There are 16 residues in the CDR3. Losses at the gene ends were 3 bases for V and 5 bases for J; bases not matched to a gene: 12. Germline V CDR1 and CDR2: LNHDA, SQIVND (reference sequence). CDR3 sequence: CASSIRSGQGVHEQYF. The CDR3 DNA follows: TGTGCCAGTAGTATTAGGAGTGGACAGGGTGTCCACGAGCAGTACTTC.

This clone was counted a single time. V is TRBV3-1 (or the pseudogene TRBV3-2) and J is TRBJ2-1, with TRBD2 matching over 14 bases. The CDR3 covers 18 residues. V dropped 3 bases and J dropped 6; count of bases not matched to a gene: 10. Germline loops: CDR1 LGHDT, CDR2 YNNKEL (reference sequence). CDR3 nucleotides: TGTGCCAGCAGCCACGTCCCGGGACTAGCGGGGGATATCAATGAGCAGTTCTTC. It codes for CASSHVPGLAGDINEQFF.

The chain recombines TRBV6-6 with TRBJ2-7, with D perhaps matching TRBD1 (7 bases). The CDR3 totals 14 residues. V was pared by 2 bases and J by 7 bases, with 15 bases between. CDR1 is MNHNY, CDR2 SVGAGI, per germline (reference sequence). CDR3 loop: CASSYRQGGGEQYF. The DNA for the CDR3 is TGTGCCAGCAGTTACCGACAGGGAGGTGGGGAGCAGTACTTC.

V is TRBV5-6 and J is TRBJ2-3, with D possibly being TRBD2 (6 bases). Germline V CDR1 and CDR2: SGHDT, YYEEEE. V dropped 4 bases and J dropped 7 bases, with 16 bases sitting between them. The CDR3 extends over 14 amino acids. CDR3 sequence (DNA): TGTGCCAGCAGCGTGGGACTTTCGGAGTATACGCAGTATTTT. Amino acid sequence: CASSVGLSEYTQYF.

This chain connects TRBV6-1 to TRBJ1-4; D remains unclear. V lost 2 bases and J 2 bases, leaving 9 bases between the germline ends. CDR3 length equals 15 residues. CDR1 MNHNS and CDR2 SASEGT come from the germline V gene. The CDR3 DNA reads TGTGCCAGCAGTGAACGAGTTCTTACTAATGAAAAACTGTTTTTT. Its protein product is CASSERVLTNEKLFF.

This sequence joins TRBV2 and TRBJ2-2; TRBD1 matches 10 bases. Germline CDR1 and CDR2: SNHLY and FYNNEI. V lost 7 bases to trimming and J lost 4 bases; unmatched junction nucleotides: 6. This CDR3 spans 15 amino acids. This chain's CDR3 is CASNRDRGSTGELFF. DNA for the CDR3: TGTGCCAGCAACCGGGACAGGGGAAGCACCGGGGAGCTGTTTTTT. The complete variable domain, with remaining parts taken from reference TRBV2 and TRBJ2-2, reads EPEVTQTPSHQVTQMGQEVILRCVPISNHLYFYWYRQILGQKVEFLVSFYNNEISEKSEIFDDQFSVERPDGSNFTLKIRSTKLEDSAMYFCASNRDRGSTGELFFGEGSRLTVL.

The rearrangement links TRBV10-1 to TRBJ1-2; the D gene is possibly TRBD1 (6 bases). V was cut by 4 bases and J by 5 bases, with 14 bases left in between. Per germline, CDR1 WNHNN and CDR2 SYGVQD (reference sequence). The CDR3 covers 14 residues. The CDR3 nucleotides are TGCGCCAGCAGTGCCGCCGGGACACCGTATGGCTACACCTTC. It specifies CASSAAGTPYGYTF.

Only one count was recorded for this clone. This chain connects TRBV27 to TRBJ1-6; TRBD1 is a possible D gene (5 bases). Trimming removed 3 bases from V and 5 bases from J, with 8 bases in between. Looked up from germline, CDR1 is MNHEY and CDR2 is SMNVEV (reference sequence). The CDR3 sequence is 14 residues long. The CDR3 loop is CASSFRGNNSPLHF. CDR3 DNA sequence: TGTGCCAGCAGTTTCCGGGGGAATAATTCACCCCTCCACTTT.

This chain connects TRBV29-1 to TRBJ2-1; a weak D match, TRBD2 (6 bases). Looked up from germline, CDR1 is SQVTM and CDR2 is ANQGSEA. Trimming took 7 bases from V and 6 from J, leaving 19 bases between them. The CDR3 contains 14 residues. DNA of the CDR3: TGCAGCGAGAGCGCGTCTAGCGAACCCAATGAGCAGTTCTTC. Its translation: CSESASSEPNEQFF.

In the case of this clone: Other nucleotide sequences from this sample produce the same CDR3. The chain recombines TRBV24-1 with TRBJ2-7; TRBD2 matches 7 bases. This CDR3 comprises 14 residues. V lost 2 bases and J lost 3; bases outside the gene matches: 3. Germline-derived CDR1 and CDR2 are KGHDR and SFDVKD. Written as DNA, the CDR3 is TGTGCCACCAGTGATTCTGGACTAGACTACGAGCAGTACTTC. It yields the protein CATSDSGLDYEQYF.

This clone came up once. The same CDR3 can be traced to other DNA sequences in this sample. V and J are TRBV5-1 and TRBJ2-1; D is uncertain. This CDR3 is built from 14 residues. Trimming cost V 0 bases and J 4 bases, with 8 bases left between them. Germline values: CDR1 SGHRS, CDR2 YFSETQ. CDR3 nucleotides: TGCGCCAGCAGCTTGGGAGGAGCATACAATGAGCAGTTCTTC. It specifies CASSLGGAYNEQFF.

The chain carries TRBV28 and TRBJ2-7; D is undetermined. V was shortened by 2 bases and J by 4 bases, with 15 bases between the two germline ends. Germline-derived CDR1 and CDR2 are MDHEN and SYDVKM. CDR3 length equals 15 residues. The CDR3 DNA follows: TGTGCCAGCAGTTTACGGGTGAAGCCCCCTTACGAGCAGTACTTC. As protein: CASSLRVKPPYEQYF. The variable domain in full, with the rest retrieved from reference TRBV28 and TRBJ2-7, is DVKVTQSSRYLVKRTGEKVFLECVQDMDHENMFWYRQDPGLGLRLIYFSYDVKMKEKGDIPEGYSVSREKKERFSLILESASTNQTSMYLCASSLRVKPPYEQYFGPGTRLTVT.

This clone was picked up one time. V and J are TRBV2 and TRBJ1-5; TRBD1 agrees at 9 bases. This CDR3 has 13 amino acids. J gave up 7 bases and V 7 bases, and 5 bases lay outside the gene matches. CDR1 is SNHLY and CDR2 is FYNNEI in the germline V gene. The CDR3 sequence: CASKDRGWQPQHF. DNA for the CDR3: TGTGCCAGCAAGGACAGGGGTTGGCAGCCCCAGCATTTT.

In its sample, this clone was seen once. The rearrangement uses TRBV7-2 and TRBJ2-2; 12 bases line up with TRBD2. V shed 4 bases, J shed 1 base, and the junction held 4 bases outside the gene matches. This CDR3 has 17 amino acids. In germline, CDR1 is SGHTA, CDR2 FQGNSA. CDR3 region: CASSSPSGRGNTGELFF. Written as DNA, the CDR3 is TGTGCCAGCAGCTCCCCTAGCGGGAGGGGGAACACCGGGGAGCTGTTTTTT.